This T cell receptor (beta chain) was captured in a study of cytomegalovirus exposure and HLA in healthy donors. On this clone itself: Antigen specificity is unknown.

Whole-study results and caveats: It was taken for granted in presence/absence analyses that sequencing depth across donors was roughly uniform.

Losses at the gene ends were 5 bases for V and 4 bases for J; bases not matched to a gene: 13. Germline V gives CDR1 SEHNR, CDR2 FQNEAQ (reference sequence). CDR3 length equals 16 residues. PCR employed 60 Vbeta and 13 Jbeta primers. Sequencing used immunoSEQ multiplex PCR; TCRdb keeps in-frame clones, though not all of them. The top ten hold around 1.7% of the sample, which has 200,000 to 250,000 clones, around 85% seen once. The sequencing sample was made of PBMCs. This TCR came from a man aged 45-60 years in good health and CMV-seronegative. The chain employs TRBV7-9 and TRBJ2-5; 7 bases map to TRBD1. The CDR3 protein is CASSPEWQGGRETQYF. Here the CDR3 DNA reads TGTGCCAGCAGCCCCGAATGGCAAGGGGGCAGAGAGACCCAGTACTTC.